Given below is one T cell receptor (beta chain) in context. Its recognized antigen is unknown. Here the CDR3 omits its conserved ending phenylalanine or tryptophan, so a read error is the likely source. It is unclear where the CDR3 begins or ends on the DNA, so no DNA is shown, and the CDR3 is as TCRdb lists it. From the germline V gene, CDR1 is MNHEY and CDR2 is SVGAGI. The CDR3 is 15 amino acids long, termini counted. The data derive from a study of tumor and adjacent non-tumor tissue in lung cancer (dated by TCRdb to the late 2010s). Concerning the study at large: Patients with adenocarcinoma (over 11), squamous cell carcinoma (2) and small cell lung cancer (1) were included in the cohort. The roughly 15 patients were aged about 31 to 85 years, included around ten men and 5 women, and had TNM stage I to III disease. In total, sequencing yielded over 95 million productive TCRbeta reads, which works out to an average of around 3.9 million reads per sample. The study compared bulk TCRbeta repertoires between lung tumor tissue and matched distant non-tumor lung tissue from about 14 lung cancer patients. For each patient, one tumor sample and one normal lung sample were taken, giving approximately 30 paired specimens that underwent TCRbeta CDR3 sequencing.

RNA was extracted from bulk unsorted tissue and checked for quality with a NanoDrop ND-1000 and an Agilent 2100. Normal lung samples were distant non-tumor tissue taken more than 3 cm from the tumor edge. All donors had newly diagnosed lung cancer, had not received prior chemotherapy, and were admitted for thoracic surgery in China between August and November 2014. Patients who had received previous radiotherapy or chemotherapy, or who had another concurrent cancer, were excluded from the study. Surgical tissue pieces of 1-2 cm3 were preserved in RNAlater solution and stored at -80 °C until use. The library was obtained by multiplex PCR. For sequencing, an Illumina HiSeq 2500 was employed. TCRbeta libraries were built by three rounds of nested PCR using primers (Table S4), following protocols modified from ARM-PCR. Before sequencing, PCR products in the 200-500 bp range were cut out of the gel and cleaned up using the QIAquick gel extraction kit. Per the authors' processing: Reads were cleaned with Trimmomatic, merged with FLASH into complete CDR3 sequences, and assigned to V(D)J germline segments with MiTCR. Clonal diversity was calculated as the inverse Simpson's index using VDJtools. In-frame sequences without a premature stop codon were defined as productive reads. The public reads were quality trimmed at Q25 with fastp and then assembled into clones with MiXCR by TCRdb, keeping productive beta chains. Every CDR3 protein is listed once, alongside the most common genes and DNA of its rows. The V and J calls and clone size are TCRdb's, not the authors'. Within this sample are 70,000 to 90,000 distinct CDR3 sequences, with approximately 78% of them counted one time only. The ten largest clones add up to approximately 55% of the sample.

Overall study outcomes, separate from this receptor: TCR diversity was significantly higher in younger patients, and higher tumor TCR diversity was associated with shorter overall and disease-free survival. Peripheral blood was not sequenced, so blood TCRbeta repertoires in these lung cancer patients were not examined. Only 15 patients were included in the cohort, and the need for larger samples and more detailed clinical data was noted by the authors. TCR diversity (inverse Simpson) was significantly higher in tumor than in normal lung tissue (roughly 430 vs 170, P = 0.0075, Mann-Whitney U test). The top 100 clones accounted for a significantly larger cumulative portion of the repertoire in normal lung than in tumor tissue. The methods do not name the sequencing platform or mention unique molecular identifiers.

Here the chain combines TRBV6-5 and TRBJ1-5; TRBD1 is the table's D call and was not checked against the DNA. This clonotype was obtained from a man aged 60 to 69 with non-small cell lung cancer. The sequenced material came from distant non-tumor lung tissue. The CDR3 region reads CASSYLQGSNQPQLY.